This TCR beta chain emerged from a study of control samples from healthy donors and cancer patients. TCRdb's copy holds only in-frame clones and misses some; the assay was immunoSEQ multiplex PCR. The data contain approximately 94,000 clones, approximately 90% of them singletons. Trimming left V 0 bases short and J 5 bases short, with 7 bases between. CDR1 LNHNV and CDR2 YYDKDF come from the germline V gene (reference sequence). The CDR3 has 13 residues. This TCR came from a woman aged 25-40 years in good health. This chain links TRBV15 with TRBJ1-1; D unresolved. Sequencing input: blood. The CDR3: CATSRDRETEAFF. In nucleotides, the CDR3 is TGTGCCACCAGCAGAGATAGGGAAACTGAAGCTTTCTTT.